The entry that follows covers one TCR beta chain sequence. Its antigen is unknown. The data were taken from a study of cytomegalovirus exposure and HLA in healthy donors. Across the whole study: HLA-typed donors contributed 80 million or so unique TCRs, which were held in an early data release. Overall study findings and caveats: Most likely, a cluster of highly shared sequence variants arose as a sequencing artifact. Using the classifier, cytomegalovirus status was reportedly diagnosed with high specificity and sensitivity.

13 Jbeta primers and 60 Vbeta primers were used for the PCR. Data came from immunoSEQ multiplex PCR; TCRdb stores just in-frame clones and leaves some out. The table includes roughly 170,000 clones, around 80% detected once. The V end lost 5 bases, the J end lost 0 bases, and 14 bases lay between the germline ends. The germline V gene encodes CDR1 MDHEN and CDR2 SYDVKM. This CDR3 contains 16 residues. The sequencing sample was made of PBMCs. The chain has TRBV28 and TRBJ1-3; D may be TRBD1 (5 bases). This sequence originates from a girl aged 2-10 years in good health and CMV-seropositive. The CDR3 DNA reads as TGTGCCAGCAGTCGACCCGGCGGGGGCTCTGGAAACACCATATATTTT. Its translation: CASSRPGGGSGNTIYF.